This TCR beta chain was recorded in a study of cytomegalovirus exposure and HLA in healthy donors. Study-wide results and limits: Clonal expansion was found to be greater in HLA-associated TCR beta chains than in equally common others in a later analysis. Per a prior analysis, the majority of TCR beta V segments were productive roughly 87% or roughly 30% of the time. There were several of the most significant clusters that appeared linked to common viral pathogens in a later analysis.

The primer mix had 60 Vbeta and 13 Jbeta primers. Only in-frame clones appear in the TCRdb table, and some are missing; sequencing was by immunoSEQ multiplex PCR. The table records 150,000 to 200,000 clones, approximately 88% of them present only once. From germline, CDR1 is SEHNR and CDR2 FQNEAQ (reference sequence). V was clipped by 4 bases and J by 2 bases, with 18 bases between them. This CDR3 has 16 residues. To note about this clone: Its antigen is undetermined.

The sequenced sample consisted of PBMCs. J is TRBJ2-7 and V is TRBV7-9; the D gene is possibly TRBD1 (7 bases). This clonotype was sampled from a boy aged 2-15 years in good health and CMV-seronegative. The CDR3 sequence: CASSSPPGRGAYEQYF. CDR3 nucleotide sequence: TGTGCCAGCAGCTCCCCTCCGGGCAGGGGGGCCTACGAGCAGTACTTC. Full variable domain (remainder filled in from reference TRBV7-9 and TRBJ2-7): DTGVSQNPRHKITKRGQNVTFRCDPISEHNRLYWYRQTLGQGPEFLTYFQNEAQLEKSRLLSDRFSAERPKGSFSTLEIQRTEQGDSAMYLCASSSPPGRGAYEQYFGPGTRLTVT.